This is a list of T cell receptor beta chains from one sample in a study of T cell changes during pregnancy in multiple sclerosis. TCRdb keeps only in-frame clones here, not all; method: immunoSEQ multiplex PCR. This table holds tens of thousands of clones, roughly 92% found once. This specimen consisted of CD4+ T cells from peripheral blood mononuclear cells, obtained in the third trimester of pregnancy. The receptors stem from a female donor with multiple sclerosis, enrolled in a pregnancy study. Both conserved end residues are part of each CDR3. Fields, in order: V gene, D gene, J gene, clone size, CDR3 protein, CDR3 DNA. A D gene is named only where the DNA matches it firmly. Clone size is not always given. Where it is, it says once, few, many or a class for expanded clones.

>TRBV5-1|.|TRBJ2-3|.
CASSLGPSDTQYF
TGCGCCAGCAGCTTGGGGCCCTCAGATACGCAGTATTTT
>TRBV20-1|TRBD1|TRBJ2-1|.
CSATGTEPVF
TGCAGTGCTACCGGGACAGAGCCTGTCTTC
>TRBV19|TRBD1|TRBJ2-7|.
CATSRTGAEQYF
TGTGCCACTTCTCGGACAGGGGCGGAGCAGTACTTC
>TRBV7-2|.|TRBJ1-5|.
CASSLGGGSFNQPQHF
TGTGCCAGCAGCTTAGGAGGGGGTAGTTTCAATCAGCCCCAGCATTTT
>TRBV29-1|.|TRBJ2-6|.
CSVLIGGANVLTF
TGCAGCGTCTTAATCGGGGGGGCCAACGTCCTGACTTTC
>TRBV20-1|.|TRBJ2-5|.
CSVDSQETQYF
TGCAGTGTGGACTCTCAAGAGACCCAGTACTTC
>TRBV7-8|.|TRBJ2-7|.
CASSLPTGYEQYF
TGTGCCAGCAGCTTACCGACGGGCTACGAGCAGTACTTC
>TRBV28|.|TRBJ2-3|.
CASSSTGTDTQYF
TGTGCCAGCAGTTCAACTGGCACAGATACGCAGTATTTT
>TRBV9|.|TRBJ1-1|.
CASSVSVNTEAFF
TGTGCCAGCAGCGTTTCAGTGAACACTGAAGCTTTCTTT
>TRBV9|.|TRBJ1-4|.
CASSPSGTNEKLFF
TGTGCCAGCAGTCCTTCTGGGACAAATGAAAAACTGTTTTTT
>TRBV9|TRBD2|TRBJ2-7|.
CASSVGLAGIYEQYF
TGTGCCAGCAGCGTAGGACTAGCGGGAATCTACGAGCAGTACTTC
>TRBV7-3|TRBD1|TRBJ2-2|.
CASSLKGQGAGITGELFF
TGTGCCAGCAGCTTAAAGGGACAGGGGGCCGGAATCACCGGGGAGCTGTTTTTT
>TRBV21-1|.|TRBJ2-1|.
CASSKYPGQGERRGQFF
TGTGCCAGCAGCAAATACCCGGGACAGGGGGAAAGACGCGGGCAGTTCTTC
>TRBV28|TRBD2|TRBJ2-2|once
CASRVSGGNTGELFF
TGTGCCAGCAGGGTTTCGGGAGGTAACACCGGGGAGCTGTTTTTT
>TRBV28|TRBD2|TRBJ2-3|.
CASSFSRLAGGTDTQYF
TGTGCCAGCAGTTTCTCCAGACTAGCGGGAGGAACCGATACGCAGTATTTT